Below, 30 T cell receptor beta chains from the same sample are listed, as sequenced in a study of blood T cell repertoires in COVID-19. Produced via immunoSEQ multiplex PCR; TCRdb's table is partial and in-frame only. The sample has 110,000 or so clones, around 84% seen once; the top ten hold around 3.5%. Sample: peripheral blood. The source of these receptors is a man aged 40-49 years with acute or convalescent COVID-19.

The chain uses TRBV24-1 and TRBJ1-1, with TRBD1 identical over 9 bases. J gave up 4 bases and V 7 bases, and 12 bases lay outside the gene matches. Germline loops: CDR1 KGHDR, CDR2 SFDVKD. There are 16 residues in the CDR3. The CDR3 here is CATRPGQGWSLTEAFF. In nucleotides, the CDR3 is TGTGCCACCAGACCAGGACAGGGGTGGTCTCTCACTGAAGCTTTCTTT.

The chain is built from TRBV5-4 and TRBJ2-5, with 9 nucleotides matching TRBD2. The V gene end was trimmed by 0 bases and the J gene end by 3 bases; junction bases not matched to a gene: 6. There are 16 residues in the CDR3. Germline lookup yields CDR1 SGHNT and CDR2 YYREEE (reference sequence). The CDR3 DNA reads TGTGCCAGCAGCTTGGTGAGGGCTAGCGGGGAAGAGACCCAGTACTTC. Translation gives CASSLVRASGEETQYF.

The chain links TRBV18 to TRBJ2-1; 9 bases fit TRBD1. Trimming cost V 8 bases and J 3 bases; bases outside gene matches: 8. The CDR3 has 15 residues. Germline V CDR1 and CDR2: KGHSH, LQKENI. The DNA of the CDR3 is TGTGCCAGCACCGACAGGGGGGTCGACTACAATGAGCAGTTCTTC. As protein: CASTDRGVDYNEQFF.

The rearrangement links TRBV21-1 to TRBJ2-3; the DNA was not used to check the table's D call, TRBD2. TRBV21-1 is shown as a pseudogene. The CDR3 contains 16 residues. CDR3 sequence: CASSREVDEGTDTQYF. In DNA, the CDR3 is TGTGCCAGCAGCCGAGAGGTCGATGAGGGCACAGATACGCAGTATTTT.

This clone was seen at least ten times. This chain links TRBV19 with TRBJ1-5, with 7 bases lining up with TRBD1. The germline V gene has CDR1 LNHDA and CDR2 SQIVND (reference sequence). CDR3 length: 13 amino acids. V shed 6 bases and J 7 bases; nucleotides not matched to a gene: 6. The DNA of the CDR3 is TGTGCCAGTAGGGGACAGCCGGGACAGCCCCAGCATTTT. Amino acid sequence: CASRGQPGQPQHF.

The CDR3, as DNA: TGCGCCAGCAGTGAGTCGGGGGGGCGCGATGAGCAGTTCTTC. Translated, it gives CASSESGGRDEQFF. The chain uses TRBV10-2 and TRBJ2-1; weak D call: TRBD2 (7 bases). The CDR3 sequence is 14 residues long. V lost 0 bases to trimming and J lost 8 bases, with 11 bases between them. In germline, CDR1 is WSHSY, CDR2 SAAADI.

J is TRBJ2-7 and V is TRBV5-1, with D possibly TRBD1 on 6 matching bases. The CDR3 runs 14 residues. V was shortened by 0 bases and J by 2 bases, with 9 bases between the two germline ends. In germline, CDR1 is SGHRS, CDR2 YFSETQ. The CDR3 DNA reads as TGCGCCAGCAGCTTGGCAGGGGCGACCTACGAGCAGTACTTC. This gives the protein CASSLAGATYEQYF.

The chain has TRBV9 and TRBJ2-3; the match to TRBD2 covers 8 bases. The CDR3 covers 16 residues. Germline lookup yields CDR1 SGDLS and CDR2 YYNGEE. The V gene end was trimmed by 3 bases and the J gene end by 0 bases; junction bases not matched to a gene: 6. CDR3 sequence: CASSADSGSSTDTQYF. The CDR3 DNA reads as TGTGCCAGCAGCGCAGACAGCGGGAGTAGCACAGATACGCAGTATTTT.

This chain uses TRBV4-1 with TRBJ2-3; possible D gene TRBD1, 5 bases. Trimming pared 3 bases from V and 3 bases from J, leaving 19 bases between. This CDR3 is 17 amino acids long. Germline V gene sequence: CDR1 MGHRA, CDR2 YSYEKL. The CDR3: CASSQGRLGIGTDTQYF. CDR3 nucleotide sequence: TGCGCCAGCAGCCAGGGGCGGTTGGGTATCGGGACAGATACGCAGTATTTT.

The CDR3 here is CSVEGGQAGTSGGSSYEQYF. Here the CDR3 DNA reads TGCAGCGTTGAAGGAGGACAAGCCGGGACTAGCGGGGGAAGCTCCTACGAGCAGTACTTC. The chain combines TRBV29-1 with TRBJ2-7, with TRBD2 matching over 14 bases. Germline V gene lookup returns CDR1 SQVTM and CDR2 ANQGSEA. This CDR3 spans 20 amino acids. With V trimmed by 1 base and J by 0 bases, 14 bases remained unmatched.

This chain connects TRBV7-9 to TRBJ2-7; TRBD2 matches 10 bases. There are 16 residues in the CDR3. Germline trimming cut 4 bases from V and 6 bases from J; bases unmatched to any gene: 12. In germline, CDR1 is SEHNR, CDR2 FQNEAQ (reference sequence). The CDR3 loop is CASSWTLLAGLAEQYF. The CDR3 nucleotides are TGTGCCAGCAGCTGGACGTTACTAGCGGGGCTTGCCGAGCAGTACTTC.

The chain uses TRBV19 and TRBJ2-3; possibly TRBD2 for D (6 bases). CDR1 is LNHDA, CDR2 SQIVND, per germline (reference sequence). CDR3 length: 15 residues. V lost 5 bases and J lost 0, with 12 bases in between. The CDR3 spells CASSSLGGSTDTQYF. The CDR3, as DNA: TGTGCCAGTAGTTCCCTGGGGGGAAGCACAGATACGCAGTATTTT. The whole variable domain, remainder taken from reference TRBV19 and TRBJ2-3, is DGGITQSPKYLFRKEGQNVTLSCEQNLNHDAMYWYRQDPGQGLRLIYYSQIVNDFQKGDIAEGYSVSREKKESFPLTVTSAQKNPTAFYLCASSSLGGSTDTQYFGPGTRLTVL.

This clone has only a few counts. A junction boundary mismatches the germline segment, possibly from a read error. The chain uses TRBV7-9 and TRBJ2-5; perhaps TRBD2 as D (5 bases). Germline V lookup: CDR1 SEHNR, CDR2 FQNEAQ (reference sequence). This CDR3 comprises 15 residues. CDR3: CASTLASGSGETQYF. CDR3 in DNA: TGTGCCAGCACCTTAGCTTCGGGGTCCGGAGAGACCCAGTACTTC. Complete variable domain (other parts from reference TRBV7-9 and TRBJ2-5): DTGVSQNPRHKITKRGQNVTFRCDPISEHNRLYWYRQTLGQGPEFLTYFQNEAQLEKSRLLSDRFSAERPKGSFSTLEIQRTEQGDSAMYLCASTLASGSGETQYFGPGTRLLVL.

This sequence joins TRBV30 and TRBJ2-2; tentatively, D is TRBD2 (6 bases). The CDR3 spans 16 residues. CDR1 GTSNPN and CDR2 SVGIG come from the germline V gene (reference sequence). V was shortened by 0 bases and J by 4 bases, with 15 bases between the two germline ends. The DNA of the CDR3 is TGTGCCTGGAGTGTAAGAGGTGACGGGGGCACCGGGGAGCTGTTTTTT. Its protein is CAWSVRGDGGTGELFF.

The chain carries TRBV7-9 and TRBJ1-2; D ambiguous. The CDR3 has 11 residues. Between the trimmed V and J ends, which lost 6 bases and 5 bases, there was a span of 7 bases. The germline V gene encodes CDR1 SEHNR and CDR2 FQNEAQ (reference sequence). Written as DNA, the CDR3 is TGTGCCAGCAGTCCCGGGTATGGCTACACCTTC. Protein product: CASSPGYGYTF.

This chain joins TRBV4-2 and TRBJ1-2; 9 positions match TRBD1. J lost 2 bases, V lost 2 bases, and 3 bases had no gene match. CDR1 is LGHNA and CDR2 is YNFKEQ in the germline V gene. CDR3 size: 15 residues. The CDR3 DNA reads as TGTGCCAGCAGCCAACTTACAGGGGGCAACTATGGCTACACCTTC. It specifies CASSQLTGGNYGYTF.

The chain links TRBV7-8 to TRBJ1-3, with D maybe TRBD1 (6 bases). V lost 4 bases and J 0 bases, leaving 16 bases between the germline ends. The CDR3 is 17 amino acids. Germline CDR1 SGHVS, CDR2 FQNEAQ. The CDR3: CASSYGRTASSGNTIYF. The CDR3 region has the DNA TGTGCCAGCAGCTATGGCAGGACAGCGAGCTCTGGAAACACCATATATTTT.

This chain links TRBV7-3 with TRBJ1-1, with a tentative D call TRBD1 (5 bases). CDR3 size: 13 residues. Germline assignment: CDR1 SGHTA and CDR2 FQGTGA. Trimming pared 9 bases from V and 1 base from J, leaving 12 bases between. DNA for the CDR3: TGTGCCAGACCCATAGGGGCGAACACTGAAGCTTTCTTT. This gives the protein CARPIGANTEAFF.

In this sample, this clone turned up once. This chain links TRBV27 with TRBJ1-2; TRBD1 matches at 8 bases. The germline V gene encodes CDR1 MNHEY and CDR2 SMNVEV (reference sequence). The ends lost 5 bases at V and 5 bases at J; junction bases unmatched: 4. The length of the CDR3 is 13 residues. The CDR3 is CASSGGQDYGYTF. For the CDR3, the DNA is TGTGCCAGCAGTGGGGGACAGGATTATGGCTACACCTTC.

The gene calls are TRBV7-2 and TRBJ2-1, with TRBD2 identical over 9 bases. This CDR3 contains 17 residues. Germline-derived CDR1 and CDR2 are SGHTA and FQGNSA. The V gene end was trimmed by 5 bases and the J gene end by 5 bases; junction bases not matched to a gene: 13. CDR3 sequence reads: CASSPPRGGGSDNEQFF. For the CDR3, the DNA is TGTGCCAGCAGCCCCCCGCGGGGGGGCGGGTCGGACAATGAGCAGTTCTTC.

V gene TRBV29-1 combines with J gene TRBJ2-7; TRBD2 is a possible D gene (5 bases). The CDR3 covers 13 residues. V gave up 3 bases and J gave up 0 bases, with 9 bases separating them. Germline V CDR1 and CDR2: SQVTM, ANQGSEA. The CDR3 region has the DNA TGCAGCGTTGATATTGGGAGCTCCTACGAGCAGTACTTC. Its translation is CSVDIGSSYEQYF.

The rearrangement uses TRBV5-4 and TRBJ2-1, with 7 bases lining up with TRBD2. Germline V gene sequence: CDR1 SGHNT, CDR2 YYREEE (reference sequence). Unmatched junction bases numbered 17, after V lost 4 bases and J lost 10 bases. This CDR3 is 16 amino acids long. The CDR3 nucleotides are TGTGCCAGCAGCGCGAGTCAAGCGGGGCAACACGACGAGCAGTTCTTC. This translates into CASSASQAGQHDEQFF.

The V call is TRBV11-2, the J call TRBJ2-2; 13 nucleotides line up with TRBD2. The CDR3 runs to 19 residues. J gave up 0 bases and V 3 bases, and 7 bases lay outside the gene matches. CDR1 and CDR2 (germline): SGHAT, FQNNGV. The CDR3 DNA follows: TGTGCCAGCAGCTTTTCCCCGGGACTAGCGGGGACGAACACCGGGGAGCTGTTTTTT. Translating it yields CASSFSPGLAGTNTGELFF.

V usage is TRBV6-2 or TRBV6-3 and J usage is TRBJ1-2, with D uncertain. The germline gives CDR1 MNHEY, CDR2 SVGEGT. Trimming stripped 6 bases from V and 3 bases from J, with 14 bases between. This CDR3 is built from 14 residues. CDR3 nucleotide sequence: TGTGCCAGCAGCCCGCACCAGGACTACTATGGCTACACCTTC. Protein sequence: CASSPHQDYYGYTF.

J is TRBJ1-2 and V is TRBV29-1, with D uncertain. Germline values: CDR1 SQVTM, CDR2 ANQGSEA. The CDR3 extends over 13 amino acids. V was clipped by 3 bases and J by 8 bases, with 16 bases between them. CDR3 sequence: CSVDGKGAWGYTF. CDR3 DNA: TGCAGCGTTGATGGAAAGGGAGCGTGGGGCTACACCTTC.

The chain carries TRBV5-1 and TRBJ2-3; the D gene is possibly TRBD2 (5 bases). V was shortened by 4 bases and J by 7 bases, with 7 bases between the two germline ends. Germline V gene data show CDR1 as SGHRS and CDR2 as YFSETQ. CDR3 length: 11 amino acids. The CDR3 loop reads CASSQTNTQYF. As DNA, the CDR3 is TGCGCCAGCAGCCAGACTAATACGCAGTATTTT. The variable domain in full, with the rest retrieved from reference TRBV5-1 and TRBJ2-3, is KAGVTQTPRYLIKTRGQQVTLSCSPISGHRSVSWYQQTPGQGLQFLFEYFSETQRNKGNFPGRFSGRQFSNSRSEMNVSTLELGDSALYLCASSQTNTQYFGPGTRLTVL.

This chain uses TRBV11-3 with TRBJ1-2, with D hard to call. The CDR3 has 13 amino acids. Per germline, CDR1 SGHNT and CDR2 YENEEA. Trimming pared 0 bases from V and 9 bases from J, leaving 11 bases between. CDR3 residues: CASSLDSGGSYTF. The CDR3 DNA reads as TGTGCCAGCAGCTTAGACTCGGGAGGGAGCTACACCTTC.

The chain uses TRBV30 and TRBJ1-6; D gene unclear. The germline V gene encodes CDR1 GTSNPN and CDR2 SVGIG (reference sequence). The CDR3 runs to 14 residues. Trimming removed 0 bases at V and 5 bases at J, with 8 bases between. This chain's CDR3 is CAWSVLIHNSPLHF. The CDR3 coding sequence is TGTGCCTGGAGTGTATTAATTCATAATTCACCCCTCCACTTT.

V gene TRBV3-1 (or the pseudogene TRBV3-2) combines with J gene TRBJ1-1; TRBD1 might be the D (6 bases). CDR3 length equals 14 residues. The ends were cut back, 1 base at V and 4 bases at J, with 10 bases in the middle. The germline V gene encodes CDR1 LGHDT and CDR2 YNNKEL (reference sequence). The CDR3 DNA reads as TGTGCCAGCAGCCAAGCGGGGACACCCACTGAAGCTTTCTTT. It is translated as CASSQAGTPTEAFF.

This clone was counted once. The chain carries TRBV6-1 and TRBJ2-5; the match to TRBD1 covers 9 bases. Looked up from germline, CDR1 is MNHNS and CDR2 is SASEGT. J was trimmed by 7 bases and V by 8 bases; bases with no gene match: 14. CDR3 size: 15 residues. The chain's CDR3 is CASSTPQGQGGTQYF. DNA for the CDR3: TGTGCCAGCTCAACTCCACAGGGACAGGGCGGGACCCAGTACTTC.